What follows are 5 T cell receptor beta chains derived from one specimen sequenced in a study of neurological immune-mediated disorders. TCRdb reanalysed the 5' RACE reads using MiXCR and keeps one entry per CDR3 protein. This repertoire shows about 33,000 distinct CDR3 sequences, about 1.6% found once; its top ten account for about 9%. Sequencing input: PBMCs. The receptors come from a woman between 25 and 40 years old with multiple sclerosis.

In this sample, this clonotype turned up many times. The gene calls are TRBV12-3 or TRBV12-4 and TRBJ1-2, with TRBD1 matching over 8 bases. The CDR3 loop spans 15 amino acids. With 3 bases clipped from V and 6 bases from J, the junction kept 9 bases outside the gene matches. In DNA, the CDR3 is TGTGCCAGCAGTTTCCGGGCAGGGGGCATGAATGGCTACACCTTC. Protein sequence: CASSFRAGGMNGYTF.

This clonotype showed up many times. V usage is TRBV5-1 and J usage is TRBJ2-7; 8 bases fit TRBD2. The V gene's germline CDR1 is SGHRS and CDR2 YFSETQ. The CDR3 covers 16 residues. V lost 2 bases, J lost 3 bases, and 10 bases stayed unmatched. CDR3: CASSLAGAGVRYEQYF. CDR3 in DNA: TGCGCCAGCAGCTTAGCGGGAGCGGGGGTTCGCTACGAGCAGTACTTC.

For the CDR3, the DNA is TGTGCAAGTCGCCCCGGGGAAAGGGACGGCCTATCCTACGAGCAGTACTTC. Its translation: CASRPGERDGLSYEQYF. The rearrangement joins TRBV12-2 to TRBJ2-7; the tabulated D call, TRBD1, remains unverified against the DNA. TRBV12-2 constitutes a pseudogene. This CDR3 region has 17 residues.

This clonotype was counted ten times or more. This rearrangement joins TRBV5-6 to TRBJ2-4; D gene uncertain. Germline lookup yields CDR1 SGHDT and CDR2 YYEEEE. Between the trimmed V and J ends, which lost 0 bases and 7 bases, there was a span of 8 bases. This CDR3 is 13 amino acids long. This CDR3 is CASSLGIGNIQYF. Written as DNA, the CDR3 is TGTGCCAGCAGCTTGGGCATCGGGAACATTCAGTACTTC.

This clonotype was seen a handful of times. The CDR3 DNA follows: TGTGCCAGCAGCCTCGATGGCGACAATGAGCAGTTCTTC. This sequence encodes CASSLDGDNEQFF. The chain joins TRBV7-2 to TRBJ2-1; D is unclear. The CDR3 spans 13 residues. Per germline, CDR1 SGHTA and CDR2 FQGNSA. V lost 5 bases and J 5 bases, leaving 10 bases between the germline ends. The full variable domain, with the rest looked up from reference TRBV7-2 and TRBJ2-1, is GAGVSQSPSNKVTEKGKDVELRCDPISGHTALYWYRQSLGQGLEFLIYFQGNSAPDKSGLPSDRFSAERTGGSVSTLTIQRTQQEDSAVYLCASSLDGDNEQFFGPGTRLTVL.